This T cell receptor (beta chain) was captured in a study of PD-1 blockade in mismatch repair-deficient tumors. Across the study: Enrolled about 2013-2017, patients had progressing, pretreated mismatch repair-deficient cancers of more than ten types.

Mismatch repair deficiency was confirmed in all patients, by PCR or immunohistochemistry. TCRs were sequenced from three patients responding to pembrolizumab. The protocol was immunoSEQ multiplex PCR, while the TCRdb copy is restricted to in-frame clones and leaves out a portion. The sample holds under 150,000 clones; 88% are singletons and the top ten take approximately 12%. Turning to this clone: Antigen: not known.

General observations from the study: Rapid post-treatment expansion, then contraction, generally preceding radiologic response, marked tumor-resident clones.

V gave up 2 bases and J gave up 9 bases; unmatched junction bases: 7. Germline V gene sequence: CDR1 LGHNA, CDR2 YSLEER. This CDR3 is built from 15 residues. Sequencing was performed on peripheral blood, taken 72 weeks after starting pembrolizumab. This chain joins TRBV4-3 and TRBJ2-1, with TRBD2 matching 10 bases. This clonotype originated in an adult with mismatch repair-deficient cancer. CDR3 region: CASSQSSGRAFEQFF. The CDR3 DNA sequence: TGCGCCAGCAGCCAATCCAGCGGGAGGGCCTTTGAGCAGTTCTTC.